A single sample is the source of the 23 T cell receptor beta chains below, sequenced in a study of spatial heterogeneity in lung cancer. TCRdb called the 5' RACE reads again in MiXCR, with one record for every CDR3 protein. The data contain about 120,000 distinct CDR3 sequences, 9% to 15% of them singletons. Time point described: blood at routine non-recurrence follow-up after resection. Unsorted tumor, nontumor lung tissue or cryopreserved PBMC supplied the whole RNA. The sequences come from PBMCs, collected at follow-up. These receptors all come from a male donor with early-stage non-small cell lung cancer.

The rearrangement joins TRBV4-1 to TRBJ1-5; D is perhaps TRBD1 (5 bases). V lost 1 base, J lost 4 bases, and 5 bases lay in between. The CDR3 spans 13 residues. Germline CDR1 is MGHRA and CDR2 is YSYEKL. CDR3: CASSQAGNQPQHF. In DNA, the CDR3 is TGCGCCAGCAGCCAAGCAGGGAATCAGCCCCAGCATTTT.

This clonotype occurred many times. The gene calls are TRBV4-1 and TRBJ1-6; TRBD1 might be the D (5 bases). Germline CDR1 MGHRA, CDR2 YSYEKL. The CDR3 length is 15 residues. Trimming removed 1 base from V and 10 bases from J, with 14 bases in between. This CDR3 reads CASSQVLQVGSPLHF. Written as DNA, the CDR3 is TGCGCCAGCAGCCAAGTTTTACAGGTGGGCTCACCCCTCCACTTT.

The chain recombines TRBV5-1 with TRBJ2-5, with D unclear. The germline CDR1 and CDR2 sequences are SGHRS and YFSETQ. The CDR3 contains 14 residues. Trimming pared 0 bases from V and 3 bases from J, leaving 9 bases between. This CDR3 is CASSLGAYEETQYF. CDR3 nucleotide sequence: TGCGCCAGCAGCTTGGGGGCGTACGAAGAGACCCAGTACTTC.

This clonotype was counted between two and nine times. This CDR3 reads CSATRDVHQPQHF. CDR3 DNA sequence: TGCAGTGCTACCCGGGACGTCCATCAGCCCCAGCATTTT. The V call is TRBV20-1, the J call TRBJ1-5; perhaps TRBD1 as D (5 bases). Trimming pared 4 bases from V and 5 bases from J, leaving 12 bases between. CDR1 and CDR2 from the germline V gene are DFQATT and SNEGSKA (reference sequence). The length of the CDR3 is 13 residues.

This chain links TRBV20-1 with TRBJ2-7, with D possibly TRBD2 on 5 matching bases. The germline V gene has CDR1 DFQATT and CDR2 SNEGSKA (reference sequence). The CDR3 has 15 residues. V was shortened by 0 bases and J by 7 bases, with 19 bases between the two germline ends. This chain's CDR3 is CSARDRERARREQYF. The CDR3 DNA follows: TGCAGTGCTAGAGATCGGGAAAGGGCACGGCGGGAGCAGTACTTC.

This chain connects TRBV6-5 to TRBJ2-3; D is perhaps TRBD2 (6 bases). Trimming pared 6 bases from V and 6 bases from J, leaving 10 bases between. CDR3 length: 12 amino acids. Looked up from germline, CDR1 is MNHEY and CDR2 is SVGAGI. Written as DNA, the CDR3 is TGTGCCAGCAGCGGGGGTTCGGATACGCAGTATTTT. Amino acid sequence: CASSGGSDTQYF.

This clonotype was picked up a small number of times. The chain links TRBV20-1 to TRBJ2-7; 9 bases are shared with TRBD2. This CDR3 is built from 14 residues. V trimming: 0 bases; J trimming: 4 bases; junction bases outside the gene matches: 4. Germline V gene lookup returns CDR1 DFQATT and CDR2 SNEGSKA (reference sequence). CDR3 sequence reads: CSAREGGLAYEQYF. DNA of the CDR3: TGCAGTGCTAGAGAAGGGGGACTAGCATACGAGCAGTACTTC.

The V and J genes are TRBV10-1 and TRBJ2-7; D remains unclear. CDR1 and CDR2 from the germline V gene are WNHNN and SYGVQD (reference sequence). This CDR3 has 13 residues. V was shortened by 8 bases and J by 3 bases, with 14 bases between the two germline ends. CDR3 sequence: CASSGRRGYEQYF. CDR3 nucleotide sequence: TGCGCCAGCTCGGGCCGTCGAGGCTACGAGCAGTACTTC.

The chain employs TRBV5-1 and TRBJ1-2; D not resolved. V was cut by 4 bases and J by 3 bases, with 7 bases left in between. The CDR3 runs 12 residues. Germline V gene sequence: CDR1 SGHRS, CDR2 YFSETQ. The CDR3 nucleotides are TGCGCCAGCAGCCCGGATGACTATGGCTACACCTTC. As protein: CASSPDDYGYTF.

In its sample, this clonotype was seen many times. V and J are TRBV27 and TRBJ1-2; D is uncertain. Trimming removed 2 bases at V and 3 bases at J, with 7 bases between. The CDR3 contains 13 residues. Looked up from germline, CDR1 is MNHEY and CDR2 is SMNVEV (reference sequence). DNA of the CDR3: TGTGCCAGCAGTTTAAAGGGAGACTATGGCTACACCTTC. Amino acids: CASSLKGDYGYTF.

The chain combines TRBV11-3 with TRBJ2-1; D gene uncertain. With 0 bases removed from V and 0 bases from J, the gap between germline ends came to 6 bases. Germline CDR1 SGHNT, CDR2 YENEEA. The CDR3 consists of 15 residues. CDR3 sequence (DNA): TGTGCCAGCAGCTTAGACAGAAGCTCCTACAATGAGCAGTTCTTC. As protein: CASSLDRSSYNEQFF. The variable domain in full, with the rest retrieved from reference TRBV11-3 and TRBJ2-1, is EAGVVQSPRYKIIEKKQPVAFWCNPISGHNTLYWYLQNLGQGPELLIRYENEEAVDDSQLPKDRFSAERLKGVDSTLKIQPAELGDSAVYLCASSLDRSSYNEQFFGPGTRLTVL.

CDR3 nucleotide sequence: TGTGCCAGCAGTTCCCACAATGAGCAGTTCTTC. Residues: CASSSHNEQFF. The rearrangement uses TRBV27 and TRBJ2-1; no firm D call. Deletions cut 4 bases from V and 5 bases from J, with 3 bases between. The CDR3 sequence is 11 residues long. CDR1 and CDR2 from the germline V gene are MNHEY and SMNVEV (reference sequence).

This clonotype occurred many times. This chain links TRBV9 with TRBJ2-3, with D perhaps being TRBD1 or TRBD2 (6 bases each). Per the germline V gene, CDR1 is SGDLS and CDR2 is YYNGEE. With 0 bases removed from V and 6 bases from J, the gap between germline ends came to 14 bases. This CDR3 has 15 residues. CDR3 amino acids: CASSVEEGGSDTQYF. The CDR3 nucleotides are TGTGCCAGCAGCGTAGAAGAGGGGGGCTCGGATACGCAGTATTTT.

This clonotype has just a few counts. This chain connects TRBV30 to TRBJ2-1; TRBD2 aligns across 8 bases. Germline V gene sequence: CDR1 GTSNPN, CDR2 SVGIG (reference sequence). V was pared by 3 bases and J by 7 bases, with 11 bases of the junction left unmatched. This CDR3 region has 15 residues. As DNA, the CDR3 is TGTGCCTGGAGCCTAATAGCGGGGTCGGGGAATGAGCAGTTCTTC. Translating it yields CAWSLIAGSGNEQFF.

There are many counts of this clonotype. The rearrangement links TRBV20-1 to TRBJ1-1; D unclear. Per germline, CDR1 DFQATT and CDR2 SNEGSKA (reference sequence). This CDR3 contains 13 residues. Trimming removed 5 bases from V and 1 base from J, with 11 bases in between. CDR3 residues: CSAGRAPNTEAFF. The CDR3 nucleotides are TGCAGTGCTGGTAGAGCCCCGAACACTGAAGCTTTCTTT.

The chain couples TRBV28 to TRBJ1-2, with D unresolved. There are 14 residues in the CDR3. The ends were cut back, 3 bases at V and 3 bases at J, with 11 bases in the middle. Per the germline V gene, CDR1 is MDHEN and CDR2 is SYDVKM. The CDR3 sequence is CASSFEWGDYGYTF. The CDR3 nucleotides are TGTGCCAGCAGTTTTGAGTGGGGTGACTATGGCTACACCTTC.

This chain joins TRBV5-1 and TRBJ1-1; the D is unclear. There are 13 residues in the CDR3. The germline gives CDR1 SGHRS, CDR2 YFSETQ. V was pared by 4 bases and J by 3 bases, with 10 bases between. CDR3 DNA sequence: TGCGCCAGCAGCCACGGAAGGGACACTGAAGCTTTCTTT. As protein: CASSHGRDTEAFF.

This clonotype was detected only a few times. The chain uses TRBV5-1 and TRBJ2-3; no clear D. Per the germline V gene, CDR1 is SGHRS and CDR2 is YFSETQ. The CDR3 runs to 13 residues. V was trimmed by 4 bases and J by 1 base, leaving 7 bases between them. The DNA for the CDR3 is TGCGCCAGCAGCCCCCAGGGCACAGATACGCAGTATTTT. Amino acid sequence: CASSPQGTDTQYF.

CDR3 sequence: CSASTGLNTGELFF. The CDR3 DNA follows: TGCAGTGCCTCGACAGGGTTAAACACCGGGGAGCTGTTTTTT. The rearrangement joins TRBV20-1 to TRBJ2-2; TRBD1 matches at 7 bases. The CDR3 contains 14 residues. The germline CDR1 and CDR2 sequences are DFQATT and SNEGSKA (reference sequence). V lost 6 bases to trimming and J lost 2 bases; unmatched junction nucleotides: 6.

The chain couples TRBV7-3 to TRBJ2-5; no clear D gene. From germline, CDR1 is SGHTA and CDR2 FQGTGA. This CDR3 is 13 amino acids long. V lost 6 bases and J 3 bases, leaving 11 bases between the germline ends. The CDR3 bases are TGTGCCAGCAGTTTGGGGATGAAAGAGACCCAGTACTTC. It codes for CASSLGMKETQYF.

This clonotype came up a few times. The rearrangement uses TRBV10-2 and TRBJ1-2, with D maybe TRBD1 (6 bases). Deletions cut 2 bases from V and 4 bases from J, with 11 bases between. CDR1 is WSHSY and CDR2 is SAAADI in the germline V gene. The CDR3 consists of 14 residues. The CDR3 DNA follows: TGCGCCAGCAGTGAGAACGACAGGATCTATGGCTACACCTTC. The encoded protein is CASSENDRIYGYTF.

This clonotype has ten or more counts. The CDR3 region has the DNA TGCAGTGTACCGGGATTCGTTCACAATGAGCAGTTCTTC. It codes for CSVPGFVHNEQFF. This chain uses TRBV20-1 with TRBJ2-1; D is possibly TRBD2 (5 bases). The V and J ends lost 7 bases and 5 bases respectively, with 15 bases between them. Germline V CDR1 and CDR2: DFQATT, SNEGSKA (reference sequence). CDR3 length equals 13 residues.

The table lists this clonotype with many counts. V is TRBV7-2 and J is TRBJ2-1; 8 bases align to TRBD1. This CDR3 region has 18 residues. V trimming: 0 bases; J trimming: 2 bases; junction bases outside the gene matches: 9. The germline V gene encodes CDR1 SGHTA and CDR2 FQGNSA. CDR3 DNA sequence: TGTGCCAGCAGCTTAGCCTTCCGCGGGACAGGTGCCTACAATGAGCAGTTCTTC. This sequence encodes CASSLAFRGTGAYNEQFF.